One sample yielded the 19 T cell receptor beta chains listed below, sequenced in a study of CD8 T cells in ankylosing spondylitis. Points from the study as a whole: One TCR beta motif, made up of about 8 highly homologous variants, appeared characteristic of ankylosing spondylitis blood.

These receptors' targets are unknown. TCRdb re-analysed the 5' RACE reads in MiXCR, keeping a single row per CDR3 protein. Among approximately 520,000 distinct CDR3 sequences listed, roughly 5.3% were seen once. The specimen was blood, either unsorted or a sorted T cell fraction (not recorded which). Receptor source: a male donor with ankylosing spondylitis.

At least ten counts were recorded for this clonotype. The V gene is TRBV7-2, the J gene TRBJ2-2; tentatively, D is TRBD2 (7 bases). The CDR3 extends over 15 amino acids. Germline CDR1 and CDR2: SGHTA and FQGNSA. The V and J ends lost 7 bases and 5 bases respectively, with 17 bases between them. As DNA, the CDR3 is TGTGCCAGCACCCTAAGGGGGGGAGCAACCGGGGAGCTGTTTTTT. It yields the protein CASTLRGGATGELFF.

Concerning this clonotype itself: Just one base apart from a much larger clone, this may be a read error. This chain uses TRBV7-2 with TRBJ2-1; D possibly corresponds to TRBD2 (6 bases). V was shortened by 3 bases and J by 8 bases, with 14 bases between the two germline ends. The CDR3 runs 14 residues. Germline-derived CDR1 and CDR2 are SGHTA and FQGNSA. The CDR3 sequence is CASSFSPGVDEQFF. CDR3 sequence (DNA): TGTGCCAGCAGCTTCTCCCCGGGGGTCGATGAGCAGTTCTTC.

The chain couples TRBV15 to TRBJ2-3, with TRBD1 identical over 7 bases. The CDR3 has 15 residues. Germline lookup yields CDR1 LNHNV and CDR2 YYDKDF (reference sequence). With V trimmed by 0 bases and J by 2 bases, 2 bases remained unmatched. This CDR3 reads CATSRDRGITDTQYF. The DNA for the CDR3 is TGTGCCACCAGCAGAGACAGGGGGATCACAGATACGCAGTATTTT.

This clonotype has at least ten counts. The chain employs TRBV10-3 and TRBJ2-1; a weak D match, TRBD1 (6 bases). CDR3 size: 12 residues. Per the germline V gene, CDR1 is ENHRY and CDR2 is SYGVKD. V was pared by 3 bases and J by 13 bases, with 13 bases between. The CDR3 loop reads CAISDDQGIQFF. For the CDR3, the DNA is TGTGCCATCAGTGATGATCAGGGGATTCAGTTCTTC.

A few counts support this clonotype. The chain uses TRBV19 and TRBJ1-1; tentative D call: TRBD1 (6 bases). This CDR3 is built from 14 residues. V was pared by 3 bases and J by 4 bases, with 12 bases between. Germline lookup yields CDR1 LNHDA and CDR2 SQIVND (reference sequence). The CDR3 protein is CASSIQGIGTEAFF. The CDR3 bases are TGTGCCAGTAGTATCCAGGGGATTGGCACTGAAGCTTTCTTT.

This clonotype was detected ten times or more. The V call is TRBV20-1, the J call TRBJ2-3; D is ambiguous. The ends were cut back, 6 bases at V and 0 bases at J, with 16 bases in the middle. This CDR3 comprises 15 residues. CDR1 is DFQATT and CDR2 is SNEGSKA in the germline V gene (reference sequence). CDR3 DNA: TGCAGTGCCACGGAGTTCGGCACTAGCACAGATACGCAGTATTTT. This encodes CSATEFGTSTDTQYF.

This clonotype was observed at least ten times. CDR3 in DNA: TGCGCCAGCAGCCCCATCAGCGCCATGAACACTGAAGCTTTCTTT. Translated, it gives CASSPISAMNTEAFF. The V and J genes are TRBV5-1 and TRBJ1-1; D remains ambiguous. Per the germline V gene, CDR1 is SGHRS and CDR2 is YFSETQ. The ends were cut back, 4 bases at V and 0 bases at J, with 13 bases in the middle. The CDR3 runs to 15 residues. Together with reference TRBV5-1 and TRBJ1-1, the CDR3 gives the full variable domain: KAGVTQTPRYLIKTRGQQVTLSCSPISGHRSVSWYQQTPGQGLQFLFEYFSETQRNKGNFPGRFSGRQFSNSRSEMNVSTLELGDSALYLCASSPISAMNTEAFFGQGTRLTVV.

The CDR3 reads CSARLRYRRLAETGELFF. CDR3 sequence (DNA): TGCAGTGCTCGCCTCAGGTATAGGCGGCTAGCGGAGACCGGGGAGCTGTTTTTT. This chain connects TRBV20-1 to TRBJ2-2, with 7 bases matching TRBD2. Germline assignment: CDR1 DFQATT and CDR2 SNEGSKA (reference sequence). The CDR3 loop spans 18 amino acids. Unmatched junction bases numbered 20, after V lost 5 bases and J lost 5 bases.

This clonotype was seen repeatedly, ten times or more. The chain is built from TRBV7-2 and TRBJ2-1; a possible D gene is TRBD2 (6 bases). Germline CDR1 and CDR2: SGHTA and FQGNSA. CDR3 length equals 16 residues. Trimming removed 3 bases at V and 1 base at J, with 13 bases between. CDR3 protein: CASSFRRERSYNEQFF. CDR3 sequence (DNA): TGTGCCAGCAGCTTTCGCCGGGAGCGGTCCTACAATGAGCAGTTCTTC.

V usage is TRBV28 and J usage is TRBJ2-7, with D maybe TRBD1 (5 bases). V was shortened by 1 base and J by 6 bases, with 13 bases between the two germline ends. CDR1 MDHEN and CDR2 SYDVKM come from the germline V gene. CDR3 size: 14 residues. The chain's CDR3 is CASSLSPGISEQYF. DNA of the CDR3: TGTGCCAGCAGTTTATCCCCAGGGATAAGCGAGCAGTACTTC.

This clonotype was seen many times. V gene TRBV28 combines with J gene TRBJ1-4, with a tentative D call TRBD1 (5 bases). This CDR3 contains 15 residues. CDR1 MDHEN and CDR2 SYDVKM come from the germline V gene. Between the trimmed V and J ends, which lost 3 bases and 0 bases, there was a span of 8 bases. The DNA for the CDR3 is TGTGCCAGCAGTTTTAAGGGGACAACTAATGAAAAACTGTTTTTT. This translates into CASSFKGTTNEKLFF. Drawing the rest from reference TRBV28 and TRBJ1-4, the complete variable domain is DVKVTQSSRYLVKRTGEKVFLECVQDMDHENMFWYRQDPGLGLRLIYFSYDVKMKEKGDIPEGYSVSREKKERFSLILESASTNQTSMYLCASSFKGTTNEKLFFGSGTQLSVL.

This clonotype was seen only a few times. The CDR3 nucleotides read TGTGCCACCAGTGACCCGACAGTAACTGGGGCCAACGTCCTGACTTTC. This encodes CATSDPTVTGANVLTF. The V gene is TRBV24-1, the J gene TRBJ2-6; D possibly corresponds to TRBD1 (5 bases). Trimming cost V 4 bases and J 2 bases, with 11 bases left between them. In germline, CDR1 is KGHDR, CDR2 SFDVKD. The CDR3 is made up of 16 amino acids.

The sample holds a few counts of this clonotype. J is TRBJ2-5 and V is TRBV5-1, with D perhaps matching TRBD1 (6 bases). CDR3 length: 15 residues. Trimming shortened V by 1 base and J by 2 bases, and 12 bases separated the two germline ends. Germline CDR1 SGHRS, CDR2 YFSETQ. CDR3 in amino acids: CASSLPRTVQETQYF. CDR3 DNA sequence: TGCGCCAGCAGCTTGCCCCGGACAGTTCAAGAGACCCAGTACTTC.

In this sample, this clonotype turned up many times. The gene calls are TRBV7-2 and TRBJ2-5, with no clear D. Looked up from germline, CDR1 is SGHTA and CDR2 is FQGNSA. The CDR3 has 14 residues. Trimming cost V 5 bases and J 5 bases, with 15 bases left between them. CDR3 coding DNA: TGTGCCAGCAGCCCAGTTGGCTGGCGGGAGACCCAGTACTTC. This codes for CASSPVGWRETQYF.

This clonotype was recorded many times. The chain uses TRBV20-1 and TRBJ2-1; 7 bases fit TRBD2. The CDR3 runs to 15 residues. With 0 bases clipped from V and 5 bases from J, the junction kept 7 bases outside the gene matches. Germline assignment: CDR1 DFQATT and CDR2 SNEGSKA (reference sequence). The CDR3 protein is CSARDGGEAHNEQFF. As DNA, the CDR3 is TGCAGTGCTAGAGATGGGGGGGAGGCCCACAATGAGCAGTTCTTC.

This clonotype was picked up many times. The gene calls are TRBV5-1 and TRBJ2-7; no clear D. The CDR3 is 14 amino acids. Germline CDR1 is SGHRS and CDR2 is YFSETQ. The V end lost 8 bases, the J end lost 0 bases, and 15 bases lay between the germline ends. Here the CDR3 DNA reads TGCGCCAGTACGGTCCAGTCTGGCTCCTACGAGCAGTACTTC. Its protein product is CASTVQSGSYEQYF.

This clonotype was observed at least ten times. The chain combines TRBV6-1 with TRBJ1-2; D might be TRBD1 (6 bases). CDR3 length: 13 residues. Trimming shortened V by 6 bases and J by 8 bases, and 16 bases separated the two germline ends. Germline V gene sequence: CDR1 MNHNS, CDR2 SASEGT. CDR3 coding DNA: TGTGCCAGCAGCCCTACAGGGACCTTCGGCTACACCTTC. Amino acid sequence: CASSPTGTFGYTF.

This clonotype has ten or more counts. The gene calls are TRBV20-1 and TRBJ1-2, with D perhaps TRBD1 (5 bases). The CDR3 runs to 14 residues. Germline CDR1 DFQATT, CDR2 SNEGSKA (reference sequence). The V end lost 8 bases, the J end lost 8 bases, and 24 bases lay between the germline ends. CDR3 in amino acids: CSPASRGPNYGYTF. In DNA, the CDR3 is TGCAGTCCTGCGAGTAGGGGCCCGAATTACGGCTACACCTTC.

At least ten counts were recorded for this clonotype. The V and J genes are TRBV5-6 and TRBJ2-1; tentatively, D is TRBD2 (5 bases). There are 16 residues in the CDR3. V was pared by 4 bases and J by 5 bases, with 19 bases between. The germline V gene encodes CDR1 SGHDT and CDR2 YYEEEE. CDR3 loop: CASSPPGRAQDNEQFF. CDR3 DNA sequence: TGTGCCAGCAGCCCCCCCGGGCGGGCCCAAGACAATGAGCAGTTCTTC.